This note documents a single TCR beta chain sequence. Authors' methods: How many nucleated cells were present was estimated from reference gene primer amplification. Generated by immunoSEQ multiplex PCR, the TCRdb table keeps only in-frame clones and is missing some. That table furnishes V, J and clone size, whereas the DNA furnished D and trimming. The repertoire holds a few hundred thousand clones, with 86% as singletons. This record comes from a study of blood T cell repertoires in COVID-19. At the level of the study: Sources were T cells, B-cell-depleted T cells, or PBMCs; the material itself was cDNA or gDNA.

Seattle cases were enrolled at active infection and followed longitudinally. The CDR3 covers 18 residues. Trimming took 8 bases from V and 1 from J, leaving 24 bases between them. From germline, CDR1 is SQVTM and CDR2 ANQGSEA. Material: peripheral blood. The rearrangement uses TRBV29-1 and TRBJ2-6; the D gene is possibly TRBD1 (6 bases). The source of this sequence is a woman aged 55-70 years with COVID-19, enrolled during active disease. This CDR3 reads CSRGQRQDNGSGANVLTF. DNA of the CDR3: TGCAGCCGGGGTCAGAGACAGGATAATGGTTCTGGGGCCAACGTCCTGACTTTC.